The 14 T cell receptor beta chains listed next were all sequenced from one sample in a study of CD4 T cells in relation to SARS-CoV-2 and coronaviruses (dated by TCRdb to the early 2020s). To prepare the library, the immunoSEQ multiplex PCR assay was applied. Not all clones reach the TCRdb copy of this immuneACCESS table, which keeps in-frame sequences only. Checked studies attribute under half of the gap to unresolved V genes and leave the rest unexplained. The sample table shows tens of thousands of clones, and about 81% are seen once. The leading ten clones occupy 10% to 15% of the sample. CD4+ T cells from unexposed donors were collected before the COVID-19 pandemic (2011-2018). After more than nine days of culture, CD4+ T cells were isolated with the EasySep CD4+ T cell isolation kit. These TCRs' antigens remain unknown. The specimen sequenced was CD4+ T cells from PBMCs, cultured in vitro. These receptors all come from a human donor in good health.

The V gene is TRBV4-3, the J gene TRBJ1-2; 9 bases agree with TRBD1. V was clipped by 0 bases and J by 5 bases; unmatched bases: 7. CDR1 is LGHNA, CDR2 YSLEER, per germline. The CDR3 consists of 16 residues. The CDR3 loop reads CASSQDRTGVRYGYTF. CDR3 sequence (DNA): TGCGCCAGCAGCCAAGACCGGACAGGGGTCAGGTATGGCTACACCTTC.

The rearrangement uses TRBV5-1 and TRBJ1-1; D ambiguous. Between the trimmed V and J ends, which lost 3 bases and 1 base, there was a span of 13 bases. The CDR3 sequence is 15 residues long. Germline CDR1 reads SGHRS; CDR2 reads YFSETQ. Here the CDR3 reads CASSSFGPQNTEAFF. For the CDR3, the DNA is TGCGCCAGCAGCTCCTTCGGACCGCAGAACACTGAAGCTTTCTTT.

The chain combines TRBV18 with TRBJ2-7; 8 bases align to TRBD2. Trimming at V came to 3 bases and at J to 0 bases, leaving 1 base not matched to a gene. The length of the CDR3 is 14 residues. The germline gives CDR1 KGHSH, CDR2 LQKENI. CDR3 in amino acids: CASSPGLGSYEQYF. The CDR3 coding sequence is TGTGCCAGCTCACCGGGACTAGGCTCCTACGAGCAGTACTTC.

This clone has only one observation. This chain uses TRBV4-3 with TRBJ1-2; D remains unclear. This CDR3 has 16 amino acids. Trimming shortened V by 0 bases and J by 4 bases, and 15 bases separated the two germline ends. CDR1 is LGHNA and CDR2 is YSLEER in the germline V gene. The CDR3 bases are TGCGCCAGCAGCCAAGATTCTGGTCTAGGACGCTATGGCTACACCTTC. It yields the protein CASSQDSGLGRYGYTF.

This clone came up a few times. The chain links TRBV12-5 to TRBJ2-7; TRBD1 agrees at 7 bases. Per germline, CDR1 LGHNT and CDR2 FRNRAP. This CDR3 contains 19 residues. After removal of 0 bases from V and 1 base from J, the junction contained 15 bases not matched to a gene. The CDR3: CASGLVPSPRTGESYEQYF. The CDR3 nucleotides are TGTGCTAGTGGTTTGGTCCCCTCCCCGAGGACAGGAGAGTCCTACGAGCAGTACTTC.

The chain links TRBV3-1 (or the pseudogene TRBV3-2) to TRBJ2-1, with 10 bases identical to TRBD2. J gave up 5 bases and V 4 bases, and 5 bases lay outside the gene matches. From germline, CDR1 is LGHDT and CDR2 YNNKEL (reference sequence). This CDR3 has 15 amino acids. The CDR3 coding sequence is TGTGCCAGCAGCCCGGGACTAGCGTTTAACAATGAGCAGTTCTTC. Protein sequence: CASSPGLAFNNEQFF.

This chain uses TRBV5-4 with TRBJ1-6; tentative D call: TRBD1 (6 bases). Trimming cost V 3 bases and J 5 bases, with 18 bases left between them. CDR1 and CDR2 (germline): SGHNT, YYREEE (reference sequence). The CDR3 is made up of 17 amino acids. This CDR3 reads CASSSDLGTRNNSPLHF. The DNA of the CDR3 is TGTGCCAGCAGCTCTGACCTCGGGACACGAAATAATTCACCCCTCCACTTT.

This chain links TRBV7-9 with TRBJ1-5, with D perhaps TRBD1 (5 bases). V was trimmed by 1 base and J by 5 bases, leaving 6 bases between them. Germline CDR1 is SEHNR and CDR2 is FQNEAQ (reference sequence). This CDR3 is built from 13 residues. The CDR3 region has the DNA TGTGCCAGCAGCTTAGAAGGGGATCAGCCCCAGCATTTT. Its translation: CASSLEGDQPQHF.

The chain recombines TRBV4-2 with TRBJ2-3; D is undetermined. The CDR3 sequence is 15 residues long. Germline CDR1 is LGHNA and CDR2 is YNFKEQ. V gave up 1 base and J gave up 2 bases, with 10 bases separating them. The CDR3 nucleotides read TGTGCCAGCAGCCAAGTTACCTCGACCACAGATACGCAGTATTTT. It specifies CASSQVTSTTDTQYF.

V usage is TRBV13 and J usage is TRBJ2-3, with 8 nucleotides matching TRBD2. Germline V gives CDR1 PRHDT, CDR2 FYEKMQ (reference sequence). The CDR3 length is 16 residues. Losses at the gene ends were 5 bases for V and 2 bases for J; bases not matched to a gene: 9. The chain's CDR3 is CASSPLTSGITDTQYF. CDR3 nucleotide sequence: TGTGCCAGCAGCCCCCTTACTAGCGGAATCACAGATACGCAGTATTTT.

The chain uses TRBV7-2 and TRBJ2-5; either TRBD1 or TRBD2 may supply D (7 bases each). The CDR3 totals 14 residues. The V and J ends lost 3 bases and 2 bases respectively, with 10 bases between them. Per the germline V gene, CDR1 is SGHTA and CDR2 is FQGNSA. DNA for the CDR3: TGTGCCAGCAGCTTCCAGGGGGGGCAAGAGACCCAGTACTTC. It codes for CASSFQGGQETQYF.

The rearrangement links TRBV4-3 to TRBJ2-2; D is undetermined. The CDR3 covers 15 residues. In germline, CDR1 is LGHNA, CDR2 YSLEER. The ends were cut back, 0 bases at V and 4 bases at J, with 9 bases in the middle. Here the CDR3 DNA reads TGCGCCAGCAGCCAAGAGAGCCGAGGCACCGGGGAGCTGTTTTTT. Residues: CASSQESRGTGELFF.

This chain links TRBV9 with TRBJ1-2; D is unclear. The CDR3 is 14 residues long. Trimming removed 3 bases from V and 4 bases from J, with 13 bases in between. The V gene's germline CDR1 is SGDLS and CDR2 YYNGEE. In DNA form, the CDR3 reads TGTGCCAGCAGCGGGGATGGGCAGCCCTATGGCTACACCTTC. It translates to CASSGDGQPYGYTF.

The rearrangement joins TRBV10-3 to TRBJ2-7; TRBD1 matches 9 bases. Germline-derived CDR1 and CDR2 are ENHRY and SYGVKD. V lost 3 bases and J lost 2; bases outside the gene matches: 5. CDR3 size: 15 residues. The CDR3 coding sequence is TGTGCCATCAGTGAAGGGGACAGGGTAACCTACGAGCAGTACTTC. Protein product: CAISEGDRVTYEQYF.